A selection of T cell receptor beta chains follows, all from one sample in a study of patients and donors after allogeneic stem cell transplantation. A single record per CDR3 protein comes from TCRdb applying MiXCR to the RT-PCR reads. The profile shows about 40,000 distinct CDR3 sequences, about 30% of them singletons. The sample comprised blood, either unsorted or a sorted T cell fraction (not recorded which). The receptors come from a human donor who was either an allogeneic HSCT recipient or a stem cell or donor lymphocyte infusion donor (not recorded which). It is not recorded whose cells these are; they may come from a transplant donor. Both conserved end residues are part of each CDR3. A D gene is named only where the DNA matches it firmly. Some rows have no size entry. The others give once, few or many, or a class for an expanded clone.

TRBD2	-	TRBV7-9	TRBJ2-3	TGTGCCAGCAGCATACTTTCTGGCGGGAGAAGAGATACGCAGTATTTT	CASSILSGGRRDTQYF
-	-	TRBV7-9	TRBJ2-1	TGTGCCAGCAGCTTAGGGGCGGTCTACAATGAGCAGTTCTTC	CASSLGAVYNEQFF
TRBD1	once	TRBV5-1	TRBJ1-1	TGCGCCAGCAACTACAGGGGTCATAACACTGAAGCTTTCTTT	CASNYRGHNTEAFF
-	-	TRBV7-6	TRBJ1-1	TGTGCCAGCAGTTTCACACAGGGTTGGGGGAAGAGGACTGAAGCTTTCTTT	CASSFTQGWGKRTEAFF
-	-	TRBV5-5	TRBJ2-7	TGTGCCAGCAGCTTGGCCTGGTACAGCTCCTACGAGCAGTACTTC	CASSLAWYSSYEQYF
-	few	TRBV12-3/TRBV12-4	TRBJ2-5	TGTGCCAGCAGTTTCCCGTATAGACATTCCGTTCAAGAGACCCAGTACTTC	CASSFPYRHSVQETQYF
-	few	TRBV7-2	TRBJ1-5	TGTGCCAGCAGCTTAAGAGGGGCTCAGCCCCAGCATTTT	CASSLRGAQPQHF
-	few	TRBV4-1	TRBJ1-1	TGCGCCAGCAGCCAAGAGGCTTACAGGAACACTGAAGCTTTCTTT	CASSQEAYRNTEAFF
-	-	TRBV4-3	TRBJ2-7	TGCGCCAGCAGCCTTCTGACAGGTTACTACGAGCAGTACTTC	CASSLLTGYYEQYF
TRBD1	-	TRBV4-2	TRBJ2-3	TGTGCCAGCAGCCAAGATTCGGAGACAGGGTGGGGGTTGTATACGCAGTATTTT	CASSQDSETGWGLYTQYF
TRBD2	-	TRBV29-1	TRBJ2-5	TGCAGCGTTGAAGAGCGGCTAGCGGGAGAGACCCAGTACTTC	CSVEERLAGETQYF
-	few	TRBV28	TRBJ2-5	TGTGCCAGCAGTTTATGGTCAGGGCGAGAGACCCAGTACTTC	CASSLWSGRETQYF
-	-	TRBV6-5	TRBJ2-3	TGTGCCAGCAGTTATGGGGGGGGGCTCAGCACAGATACGCAGTATTTT	CASSYGGGLSTDTQYF
-	few	TRBV29-1	TRBJ2-7	TGCAGCGTTGTTAAAAAGAACACAGCCTACGAGCAGTACTTC	CSVVKKNTAYEQYF
TRBD1	many	TRBV20-1	TRBJ1-1	TGCAGTGCTAGAGAGTGGACAGGGCCTAGTGAAGCTTTCTTT	CSAREWTGPSEAFF